Listed below are T cell receptor beta chains from one sample, sequenced in a study of Ad26.COV2.S vaccination and SARS-CoV-2 variants. Sequencing was performed with immunoSEQ multiplex PCR; in TCRdb, only in-frame clones are kept and a portion is missing. The data show 440,000 or so clones, roughly nine tenths seen once. The material sequenced was peripheral blood, taken in a trial of Ad26.COV2.S vaccine versus placebo. These receptors all come from a person between 18 and 60 years old who received the Ad26.COV2.S COVID-19 vaccine or a placebo. The CDR3 runs from the conserved cysteine through the conserved F or W. The order of the fields is J gene, D gene, clone size, CDR3 length, V gene, CDR3 protein, CDR3 DNA. D genes are given only for firm matches. Only part of the rows carry a size: once, few, many, or a class if the clone is expanded.

TRBJ2-7,TRBD1,.,12,TRBV5-6,CASSPDRAEQYF,TGTGCCAGCAGCCCGGACAGGGCCGAGCAGTACTTC
TRBJ1-1,.,.,15,TRBV5-1,CASSIGLYRNTEAFF,TGCGCCAGCAGCATTGGATTGTATAGGAACACTGAAGCTTTCTTT
TRBJ2-3,.,.,16,TRBV7-6,CASSLLVSTSTDTQYF,TGTGCCAGCAGCTTATTGGTCTCAACTAGCACAGATACGCAGTATTTT
TRBJ1-2,TRBD1,.,13,TRBV30,CAWSVAGGLGYTF,TGTGCCTGGAGTGTAGCAGGGGGCTTGGGCTACACCTTC
TRBJ1-1,TRBD1,.,16,TRBV28,CASSPDRGWVNTEAFF,TGTGCCAGCAGCCCAGACAGGGGGTGGGTGAACACTGAAGCTTTCTTT
TRBJ2-3,.,.,14,TRBV19,CASSMRRSTDTQYF,TGTGCCAGTAGTATGCGGCGTAGCACAGATACGCAGTATTTT
TRBJ2-3,.,.,12,TRBV6-1,CASSEGGRTQYF,TGTGCCAGCAGTGAAGGGGGTCGGACGCAGTATTTT
TRBJ1-5,.,.,16,TRBV28,CASSLRHGPFNQPQHF,TGTGCCAGCAGCTTACGACACGGACCCTTCAATCAGCCCCAGCATTTT
TRBJ1-1,.,.,14,TRBV28,CASSLSGLDTEAFF,TGTGCCAGCAGTCTTAGCGGACTGGACACTGAAGCTTTCTTT
TRBJ2-7,TRBD2,.,17,TRBV5-1,CASSQTGLAGGQGEQYF,TGCGCCAGCAGCCAGACGGGACTAGCGGGAGGGCAGGGCGAGCAGTACTTC
TRBJ1-2,.,.,13,TRBV28,CASSLGGRGGYTF,TGTGCCAGCAGTTTAGGGGGCCGGGGCGGCTACACCTTC
TRBJ2-3,.,.,17,TRBV6-2/TRBV6-3,CASSYRRDLAGTDTQYF,TGTGCCAGCAGTTACCGCCGGGACCTCGCCGGCACAGATACGCAGTATTTT
TRBJ2-3,.,.,14,TRBV7-9,CATPRLPSTDTQYF,TGTGCCACCCCGCGACTACCTAGCACAGATACGCAGTATTTT
TRBJ1-2,TRBD1,.,18,TRBV4-1,CASSQEGPGQAGNYGYTF,TGCGCCAGCAGCCAAGAAGGCCCGGGACAGGCGGGTAACTATGGCTACACCTTC
TRBJ2-5,TRBD1,.,20,TRBV3-1/TRBV3-2,CASSQEHRDRGRGGQETQYF,TGTGCCAGCAGCCAAGAACATCGGGACAGGGGGCGCGGAGGCCAAGAGACCCAGTACTTC
TRBJ1-1,.,.,15,TRBV18,CASSTSTGLGTEAFF,TGTGCCAGCTCCACCAGCACAGGGCTGGGTACTGAAGCTTTCTTT
TRBJ1-2,TRBD1,.,12,TRBV6-5,CASRDSNYGYTF,TGTGCCAGCCGGGACAGCAACTATGGCTACACCTTC
TRBJ2-1,TRBD1,.,15,TRBV5-1,CASSSTGGAYNEQFF,TGCGCCAGCAGCTCTACAGGGGGCGCTTACAATGAGCAGTTCTTC
TRBJ2-1,.,.,15,TRBV6-2/TRBV6-3,CASSYRRGLYNEQFF,TGTGCCAGCAGTTACAGGCGGGGCCTGTACAATGAGCAGTTCTTC
TRBJ2-3,TRBD2,.,13,TRBV7-6,CASARGGGDTQYF,TGTGCCAGCGCCCGGGGGGGCGGAGATACGCAGTATTTT
TRBJ2-5,.,.,13,TRBV25-1,CASSVPSTETQYF,TGTGCCAGCAGTGTGCCTAGCACGGAGACCCAGTACTTC
TRBJ2-1,.,.,11,TRBV7-8,CASGQSNEQFF,TGTGCCAGCGGACAGAGCAATGAGCAGTTCTTC
TRBJ2-2,.,.,15,TRBV7-2,CASSLHATVAGELFF,TGTGCCAGCAGCTTGCACGCGACAGTTGCCGGGGAGCTGTTTTTT
TRBJ1-1,.,.,15,TRBV3-1/TRBV3-2,CASSQGPGAEARDMF,TGTGCCAGCAGCCAAGGGCCCGGGGCGGAGGCACGGGATATGTTT
TRBJ1-2,TRBD1,.,15,TRBV7-9,CASSPTGGESYGYTF,TGTGCCAGCAGCCCGACAGGGGGCGAGAGCTATGGCTACACCTTC
TRBJ1-1,.,.,14,TRBV19,CASSMALDNTEAFF,TGTGCCAGTAGTATGGCCTTGGATAACACTGAAGCTTTCTTT
TRBJ2-1,.,.,15,TRBV4-2,CASSLDTGAYNEQFF,TGTGCCAGCAGCCTAGATACGGGAGCTTACAATGAGCAGTTCTTC
TRBJ1-2,TRBD1,once,12,TRBV12-3/TRBV12-4,CASRWTGSSVAF,TGTGCCAGCAGGTGGACAGGGAGTTCAGTCGCCTTC
TRBJ2-1,TRBD2,once,13,TRBV11-2,CASSPPRLARQFF,TGTGCCAGCAGCCCCCCCCGACTAGCCAGGCAGTTCTTC
TRBJ1-6,TRBD1,.,15,TRBV9,CASSEGGQGASPLHF,TGTGCCAGCAGCGAGGGAGGACAGGGGGCTTCACCCCTCCACTTT
TRBJ1-3,.,.,16,TRBV11-2,CASSLGGIFSGNTIYF,TGTGCCAGCAGCTTAGGTGGTATCTTCTCTGGAAACACCATATATTTT
TRBJ1-5,TRBD1,.,13,TRBV11-1,CASSSQQGQPQHF,TGTGCCAGCAGCTCACAACAGGGGCAGCCCCAGCATTTT
TRBJ1-1,.,.,14,TRBV5-1,CASSLVQRGTEAFF,TGCGCCAGCAGCTTGGTTCAGCGTGGAACTGAAGCTTTCTTT
TRBJ1-5,.,.,14,TRBV6-2/TRBV6-3,CASSSREGNQPQHF,TGTGCCAGCAGTAGCAGGGAGGGCAATCAGCCCCAGCATTTT
TRBJ1-2,.,.,14,TRBV28,CASTRDNYNYGYTF,TGTGCCAGCACCCGGGACAATTACAACTATGGCTACACCTTC
TRBJ1-2,TRBD1,.,15,TRBV4-2,CASSQGQGKDYGYTF,TGTGCCAGCAGCCAAGGACAGGGGAAGGACTATGGCTACACCTTC
TRBJ2-1,TRBD2,.,19,TRBV19,CASSIRGGLAGSSYNEQFF,TGTGCCAGTAGTATACGGGGGGGACTAGCGGGAAGCTCCTACAATGAGCAGTTCTTC
TRBJ1-1,TRBD1,.,13,TRBV19,CASSIAGTGEAFF,TGTGCCAGTAGTATAGCCGGGACAGGGGAAGCTTTCTTT
TRBJ1-2,TRBD1,.,13,TRBV6-5,CASTLRDSYGYTF,TGTGCCAGCACTTTAAGGGACAGCTATGGCTACACCTTC
TRBJ2-1,TRBD1,.,14,TRBV29-1,CSVERGPSYNEQFF,TGCAGCGTTGAAAGGGGGCCCTCCTACAATGAGCAGTTCTTC
TRBJ2-1,TRBD2,once,17,TRBV9,CASSAQHGTSSYNEQFF,TGTGCCAGCAGCGCCCAACATGGGACTAGCTCCTACAATGAGCAGTTCTTC
TRBJ2-1,.,.,13,TRBV6-5,CASIRAPYNEQFF,TGTGCCAGCATACGGGCGCCCTACAATGAGCAGTTCTTC
TRBJ2-6,.,.,16,TRBV30,CAWSGSRYSGANVLTF,TGTGCCTGGAGTGGGTCCCGATACTCTGGGGCCAACGTCCTGACTTTC
TRBJ2-2,TRBD2,.,15,TRBV6-1,CASSEPGLKTGELFF,TGTGCCAGCAGTGAACCGGGACTAAAAACCGGGGAGCTGTTTTTT
TRBJ1-5,.,few,15,TRBV5-4,CASSLLVGSNQPQHF,TGTGCCAGCAGCTTGCTAGTCGGGAGCAATCAGCCCCAGCATTTT
TRBJ1-3,.,.,13,TRBV7-2,CASSSGEGNTIYF,TGTGCCAGCAGCTCAGGGGAAGGAAACACCATATATTTT
TRBJ2-1,.,.,18,TRBV19,CASSPTPQDIRSYNEQFF,TGTGCCAGTAGTCCTACCCCCCAAGACATCCGCTCCTACAATGAGCAGTTCTTC
TRBJ1-4,.,once,13,TRBV29-1,CSVVIATNEKLFF,TGCAGCGTTGTTATTGCAACTAATGAAAAACTGTTTTTT
TRBJ1-6,.,once,14,TRBV5-1,CASSSEFSGSPLHF,TGCGCCAGCAGCTCAGAATTTTCAGGGTCACCCCTCCACTTT
TRBJ2-7,TRBD1,.,14,TRBV9,CASSVDTGAYEQYF,TGTGCCAGCAGCGTAGATACAGGGGCCTACGAGCAGTACTTC